Listed below are T cell receptor beta chains from one sample, sequenced in a study of blood T cells in healthy people across ages. One entry per CDR3 protein, called by TCRdb with MiXCR from the 5' RACE reads. This repertoire shows 1.5 million to 2 million distinct CDR3 sequences, under 30% found once; its top ten account for approximately 7.7%. Sequencing input: blood. The receptors originated from a young woman in good health. Both conserved end residues are part of each CDR3. The D gene is left open where the match is weak. Clone size is not always given. Where it is, it says once, few, many or a class for expanded clones.

TRBD2,TRBV6-1,many,TRBJ2-3,CASSEFSGGGTDTQYF,TGTGCCAGCAGTGAATTTAGCGGGGGGGGCACAGATACGCAGTATTTT
TRBD1,TRBV11-2,.,TRBJ2-7,CAGTGLGTGVYEQYF,TGTGCCGGCACCGGACTGGGGACAGGAGTCTACGAGCAGTACTTC
TRBD2,TRBV20-1,.,TRBJ2-3,CSARAVGSSGATDTQYF,TGCAGTGCTAGGGCCGTAGGGTCTAGCGGGGCCACAGATACGCAGTATTTT
.,TRBV7-3,few,TRBJ2-5,CAGSLRGGARETQYF,TGTGCCGGCAGCTTGAGAGGGGGGGCGAGAGAGACCCAGTACTTC
TRBD1,TRBV4-1,.,TRBJ2-1,CASSQDRRQGPGYNEQFF,TGCGCCAGCAGCCAAGATCGAAGACAGGGCCCTGGCTACAATGAGCAGTTCTTC
.,TRBV4-3,many,TRBJ1-5,CASSPSRDQPQHF,TGCGCCAGCAGCCCCTCTCGAGATCAGCCCCAGCATTTT
.,TRBV5-4,many,TRBJ2-1,CASSLGFAGSGPYNEQFF,TGTGCCAGCAGCTTGGGATTTGCGGGGTCGGGACCCTACAATGAGCAGTTCTTC
.,TRBV6-5,.,TRBJ1-2,CASSPPDQGDGHTF,TGTGCCAGCAGTCCCCCGGACCAGGGCGACGGCCACACCTTC
TRBD1,TRBV28,.,TRBJ1-6,CASKGQTNNSPLHF,TGTGCCAGCAAGGGACAGACGAATAATTCACCCCTCCACTTT
TRBD1,TRBV14,.,TRBJ2-1,CASRTGTGGPNEQFF,TGTGCCAGCAGAACCGGGACAGGGGGACCCAATGAGCAGTTCTTC
.,TRBV12-3/TRBV12-4,.,TRBJ2-7,CASSFGGTQEQYF,TGTGCCAGCAGTTTCGGCGGCACCCAGGAGCAGTACTTC
.,TRBV21-1,few,TRBJ2-5,CAGSTRAGKETQYF,TGTGCCGGCAGCACTCGGGCGGGAAAAGAGACCCAGTACTTC
TRBD1,TRBV6-4,few,TRBJ1-3,CASSDSGQVSGNTIYF,TGTGCCAGCAGTGACTCTGGACAGGTCTCTGGAAACACCATATATTTT
TRBD2,TRBV30,.,TRBJ2-3,CAYSGYSSDTQYF,TGTGCCTATAGCGGGTATTCATCAGATACGCAGTATTTT
.,TRBV20-1,.,TRBJ2-1,CSARGRSSYNEQFF,TGCAGTGCTAGAGGGCGGAGCTCCTACAATGAGCAGTTCTTC
.,TRBV11-2,.,TRBJ2-3,CASQGPNADTQYF,TGTGCCAGCCAAGGCCCCAACGCAGATACGCAGTATTTT
.,TRBV29-1,.,TRBJ2-1,CSVESNNEQFF,TGCAGCGTCGAATCAAACAATGAGCAGTTCTTC
TRBD1,TRBV10-3,many,TRBJ1-2,CAKRDRENYGYTF,TGTGCCAAGCGGGACAGGGAAAACTATGGCTACACCTTC
TRBD1,TRBV5-5,few,TRBJ1-5,CASRLRGGSNQPQHF,TGTGCCAGCAGACTCAGGGGGGGTAGCAATCAGCCCCAGCATTTT
TRBD1,TRBV7-9,many,TRBJ1-1,CASSQSTGLNTEAFF,TGTGCCAGCAGCCAATCGACAGGGTTGAACACTGAAGCTTTCTTT
.,TRBV20-1,many,TRBJ2-1,CSAHYYNEQFF,TGCAGTGCACACTACTACAATGAGCAGTTCTTC